The clone carrying this T cell receptor (beta chain) occurred a few times. Since a much larger clone is just one base distant, this may be a read error. This sample is drawn from a study of molecular identifiers for immune sequencing clone quantification. TCRdb independently ran MiXCR on the PCR reads; one entry per CDR3 protein. Of about 320,000 distinct CDR3 sequences listed, 24% are singletons. The clonotype originates from a human donor in good health. Some libraries in this study had Jurkat cell RNA spiked in. Sequenced sample: naive CD8+ T cells from blood, with Jurkat cell RNA spiked in. The subset here: FACS-sorted CD8+CD4-CCR7+CD45RA+ naive T cells.

CDR3: CASSSTVSTEAFF. The CDR3 region has the DNA TGTGCCAGCAGCTCGACAGTGAGCACTGAAGCTTTCTTT. The chain couples TRBV28 to TRBJ1-1, with D possibly being TRBD1 (5 bases). The ends were cut back, 6 bases at V and 4 bases at J, with 12 bases in the middle. Looked up from germline, CDR1 is MDHEN and CDR2 is SYDVKM. The CDR3 is 13 amino acids.